This T cell receptor (beta chain) stems from a study of Ad26.COV2.S vaccination and SARS-CoV-2 variants. Assay used: immunoSEQ multiplex PCR; TCRdb lists only in-frame clones, some missing. The data contain roughly 700,000 clones, roughly 90% of them seen just once; the ten biggest clones take up over 1.3%. Per germline, CDR1 SGHRS and CDR2 YFSETQ. This CDR3 has 15 amino acids. The J segment lost 4 bases and the V segment lost 4 bases, leaving 10 bases of the junction unmatched. Sample treatment: some 20 received Ad26.COV2.S at low or high dose, single or two shots; 5 received placebo; per-sample allocation not given. On day 63 after the first injection, vaccine and placebo recipients gave samples.

The sequence came from a person between 18 and 65 years old who received the Ad26.COV2.S COVID-19 vaccine or a placebo. The sample consisted of peripheral blood, taken in a trial of Ad26.COV2.S vaccine versus placebo. J is TRBJ1-2 and V is TRBV5-1; 7 bases are a match to TRBD1. The CDR3 sequence: CASSPGTAPFYGYTF. The CDR3 bases are TGCGCCAGCAGCCCAGGGACAGCGCCTTTCTATGGCTACACCTTC.